This TCR beta chain was sequenced in a study of shared clonotypes between healthy human individuals. It was at deep level that the assay was run. Once extracted for a subset, genomic DNA was divided evenly among several immunoSEQ plates. Produced via immunoSEQ multiplex PCR; TCRdb's table is partial and in-frame only. The sample has under 2,000,000 clones; about 95% are singletons. Note on this clone: Its cognate antigen is unknown.

Study conclusions and caveats: The genetic and exposure-history diversity represented was limited by few donors. A generally larger estimated richness was seen in naive subsets than in memory subsets.

Naive CD8 cells comprised CD45RO-negative, CCR7-positively selected cells, excluding terminally differentiated effector memory CD45RA+ cells. Trimming at V came to 4 bases and at J to 5 bases, leaving 4 bases not matched to a gene. The germline V gene has CDR1 SGHRS and CDR2 YFSETQ. The CDR3 has 15 residues. J is TRBJ2-2 and V is TRBV5-1; 11 bases align to TRBD1. The origin of this receptor is a man between 18 and 29 years old in good health. Sequences were obtained from naive CD8+ T cells sorted from blood. This chain's CDR3 is CASSPGTGGTGELFF. The CDR3 nucleotides read TGCGCCAGCAGCCCGGGGACAGGGGGGACCGGGGAGCTGTTTTTT.